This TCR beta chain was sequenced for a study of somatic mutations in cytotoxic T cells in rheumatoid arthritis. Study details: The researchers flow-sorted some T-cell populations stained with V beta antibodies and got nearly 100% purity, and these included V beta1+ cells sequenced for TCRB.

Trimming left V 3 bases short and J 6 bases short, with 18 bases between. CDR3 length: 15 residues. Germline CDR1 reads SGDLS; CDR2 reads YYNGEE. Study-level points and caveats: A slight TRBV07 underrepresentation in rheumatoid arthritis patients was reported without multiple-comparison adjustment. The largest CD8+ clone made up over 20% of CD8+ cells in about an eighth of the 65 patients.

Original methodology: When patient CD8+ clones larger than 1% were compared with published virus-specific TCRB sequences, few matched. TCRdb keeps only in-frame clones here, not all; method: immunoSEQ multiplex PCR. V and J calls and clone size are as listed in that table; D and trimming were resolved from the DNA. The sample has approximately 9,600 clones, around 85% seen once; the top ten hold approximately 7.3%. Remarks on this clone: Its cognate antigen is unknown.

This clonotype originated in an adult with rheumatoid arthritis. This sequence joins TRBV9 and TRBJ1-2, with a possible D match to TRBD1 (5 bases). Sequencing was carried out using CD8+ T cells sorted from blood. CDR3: CASSDASGRSDGYTF. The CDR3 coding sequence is TGTGCCAGCAGCGATGCATCGGGACGGTCCGATGGCTACACCTTC.